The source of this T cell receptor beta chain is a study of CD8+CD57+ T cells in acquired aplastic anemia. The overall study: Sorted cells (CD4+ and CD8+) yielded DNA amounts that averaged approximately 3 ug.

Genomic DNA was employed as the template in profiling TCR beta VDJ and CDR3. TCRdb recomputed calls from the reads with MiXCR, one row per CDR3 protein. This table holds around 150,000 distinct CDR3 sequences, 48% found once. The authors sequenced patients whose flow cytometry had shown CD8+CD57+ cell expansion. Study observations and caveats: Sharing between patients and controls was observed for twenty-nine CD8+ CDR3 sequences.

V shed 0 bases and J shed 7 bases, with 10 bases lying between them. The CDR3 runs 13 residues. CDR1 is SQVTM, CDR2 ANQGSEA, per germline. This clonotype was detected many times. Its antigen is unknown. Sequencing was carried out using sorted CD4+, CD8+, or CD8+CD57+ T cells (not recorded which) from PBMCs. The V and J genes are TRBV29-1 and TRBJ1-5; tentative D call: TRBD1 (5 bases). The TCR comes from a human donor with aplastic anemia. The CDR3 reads CSVEEGQGQPQHF. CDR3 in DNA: TGCAGCGTTGAAGAAGGTCAGGGCCAGCCCCAGCATTTT.